A single sample gave rise to the 21 T cell receptor beta chains below, sequenced in a study of CXCR3-negative and CXCR3-positive naive CD8 T cells. Each TRB cDNA library was prepared by 5' RACE (with UMI labels). TCRdb re-called the 5' RACE reads, yielding one record per CDR3 amino acid sequence without DNA. The clone table shows tens of thousands of distinct CDR3 sequences, with the ten largest holding about 1.6%. The sequencing input was naive CXCR3- CD8+ T cells from blood. Specified subset: CD45RO-CCR7+CD27+CD95- naive CD8+ T cells lacking CXCR3 (TNR3-). These receptors originate from a human donor in good health. Some clones in this sample may be carry-over from other donors' samples.

The rearrangement joins TRBV29-1 to TRBJ2-1. This CDR3 has 11 amino acids. Germline V gene data show CDR1 as SQVTM and CDR2 as ANQGSEA. CDR3 sequence reads: CSSVSYNEQFF.

The genes are TRBV14 and TRBJ2-1; as DNA is missing, the TRBD1 call by TCRdb cannot be tested. This CDR3 has 18 amino acids. Germline CDR1 and CDR2: SGHDN and FVKESK. The CDR3 sequence is CASSQAGAGAAIYNEQFF.

The chain's CDR3 is CSVVGGTSTDTQYF. V and J are TRBV29-1 and TRBJ2-3; TCRdb selects TRBD1, and the lack of DNA leaves this call unchecked. The germline CDR1 and CDR2 sequences are SQVTM and ANQGSEA. The CDR3 spans 14 residues.

V usage is TRBV18 and J usage is TRBJ2-5; TCRdb's assignment of TRBD2 cannot be checked, as there is no DNA. There are 17 residues in the CDR3. From germline, CDR1 is KGHSH and CDR2 LQKENI. The CDR3: CASSPIERTPTPETQYF.

J is TRBJ1-1 and V is TRBV5-1. Germline CDR1 SGHRS, CDR2 YFSETQ. The CDR3 is 14 residues long. The CDR3 sequence is CASSLGGMSTEAFF.

V is TRBV27 and J is TRBJ1-5. Germline V gene lookup returns CDR1 MNHEY and CDR2 SMNVEV (reference sequence). The CDR3 is made up of 12 amino acids. This chain's CDR3 is CASSRSNQPQHF.

The gene calls are TRBV29-1 and TRBJ2-5; TCRdb calls TRBD1, which cannot be checked without DNA. This CDR3 region has 15 residues. From germline, CDR1 is SQVTM and CDR2 ANQGSEA. CDR3 region: CSGRLTGGRGETQYF. Full variable domain (remainder filled in from reference TRBV29-1 and TRBJ2-5): SAVISQKPSRDICQRGTSLTIQCQVDSQVTMMFWYRQQPGQSLTLIATANQGSEATYESGFVIDKFPISRPNLTFSTLTVSNMSPEDSSIYLCSGRLTGGRGETQYFGPGTRLLVL.

The chain combines TRBV5-4 with TRBJ2-1; TCRdb outputs TRBD2, but without DNA this stays unchecked. The CDR3 sequence is 13 residues long. Germline V gene data show CDR1 as SGHNT and CDR2 as YYREEE (reference sequence). CDR3 region: CASSYPPYNEQFF.

The J gene is TRBJ1-2, the V gene TRBV2; the D gene TCRdb calls, TRBD1, cannot be checked with no DNA. CDR1 SNHLY and CDR2 FYNNEI come from the germline V gene. The CDR3 totals 15 residues. The CDR3 sequence is CASSSGQGGNYGYTF.

The chain employs TRBV15 and TRBJ1-1; TCRdb selects TRBD1, and the lack of DNA leaves this call unchecked. CDR1 and CDR2 from the germline V gene are LNHNV and YYDKDF (reference sequence). The CDR3 contains 15 residues. CDR3 in amino acids: CATSERQGFRTEAFF.

V and J are TRBV5-1 and TRBJ1-1; TCRdb outputs TRBD1, but without DNA this stays unchecked. The CDR3 totals 14 residues. Germline V gene lookup returns CDR1 SGHRS and CDR2 YFSETQ. CDR3 sequence: CASSGTGGRTEAFF.

The chain has TRBV9 and TRBJ2-3; TCRdb selects TRBD2, and the lack of DNA leaves this call unchecked. This CDR3 has 16 amino acids. Germline CDR1 reads SGDLS; CDR2 reads YYNGEE. The CDR3 loop is CASSISGRLITDTQYF. Variable domain in full (rest from reference TRBV9 and TRBJ2-3): DSGVTQTPKHLITATGQRVTLRCSPRSGDLSVYWYQQSLDQGLQFLIQYYNGEERAKGNILERFSAQQFPDLHSELNLSSLELGDSALYFCASSISGRLITDTQYFGPGTRLTVL.

This chain connects TRBV12-3 or TRBV12-4 to TRBJ2-5; TCRdb gives TRBD1 as the D gene, but with no DNA this cannot be confirmed. The CDR3 consists of 17 residues. The CDR3 reads CASSFSLSNGYQETQYF.

The rearrangement uses TRBV5-6 and TRBJ2-7. The germline V gene has CDR1 SGHDT and CDR2 YYEEEE. The CDR3 totals 13 residues. CDR3 residues: CASSLGSTYEQYF.

The chain is built from TRBV2 and TRBJ1-2; without DNA, the TCRdb call of TRBD1 cannot be checked. CDR1 is SNHLY and CDR2 is FYNNEI in the germline V gene. The CDR3 is made up of 14 amino acids. CDR3 region: CATHSPTGLYGYTF. Based on the CDR3 plus reference TRBV2 and TRBJ1-2, the full variable domain is EPEVTQTPSHQVTQMGQEVILRCVPISNHLYFYWYRQILGQKVEFLVSFYNNEISEKSEIFDDQFSVERPDGSNFTLKIRSTKLEDSAMYFCATHSPTGLYGYTFGSGTRLTVV.

CDR3 sequence reads: CASSLSWDRAGNQPQHF. The chain combines TRBV27 with TRBJ1-5; the D call from TCRdb, TRBD1, cannot be confirmed without DNA. This CDR3 has 17 amino acids. Germline values: CDR1 MNHEY, CDR2 SMNVEV (reference sequence).

The genes are TRBV5-1 and TRBJ2-7. The length of the CDR3 is 11 residues. Germline V gives CDR1 SGHRS, CDR2 YFSETQ. CDR3 region: CASSFSYEQYF.

The gene calls are TRBV7-9 and TRBJ2-4; absent DNA, TCRdb's TRBD1 call cannot be checked. CDR3 length equals 14 residues. Germline assignment: CDR1 SEHNR and CDR2 FQNEAQ (reference sequence). This CDR3 is CASSWVLGDGIQYF.

This chain links TRBV14 with TRBJ2-3; the TCRdb call, TRBD1, lacks DNA for checking. There are 15 residues in the CDR3. Germline assignment: CDR1 SGHDN and CDR2 FVKESK. Here the CDR3 reads CASSQDWGAGDTQYF.

This chain uses TRBV7-6 with TRBJ2-1; TCRdb gives TRBD1 as the D gene, but with no DNA this cannot be confirmed. The germline CDR1 and CDR2 sequences are SGHVS and FNYEAQ. The CDR3 has 13 residues. CDR3 amino acids: CASSSGEYNEQFF.

This rearrangement joins TRBV4-1 to TRBJ2-7; TCRdb indicates TRBD2, and absent DNA this call remains unverified. This CDR3 has 16 amino acids. The germline V gene has CDR1 MGHRA and CDR2 YSYEKL. CDR3: CASSQEGGSPLGEQYF.